This T cell receptor (beta chain) was documented in a study of regulatory T cells in long-lasting Graves disease. Study-wide background: Graves' patients who were just diagnosed had used antithyroid drugs for under 3 months.

Study-level findings and limits: Researchers reported studying only peripheral blood, not thyroid tissue.

This clonotype was observed once. Its cognate antigen is unknown. CDR3 regions were amplified by Arm-PCR using iRepertoire HTBI primers to build TCR beta libraries. A single record per CDR3 protein comes from TCRdb applying MiXCR to the multiplex PCR reads. The sample gives 300,000 to 400,000 distinct CDR3 sequences, approximately 16% of which show up once; 25% to 30% is in the top ten. Time point described: newly diagnosed GD, antithyroid drugs for less than 3 months. Following extraction of RNA from PBMCs, that RNA was used to make the TCR library. These data also featured in a second study, about T cells in Graves' hyperthyroidism and ophthalmopathy.

Sequenced material: peripheral blood mononuclear cells (PBMCs), taken at new diagnosis, from a patient treated with antithyroid drugs. The receptor's source is a man between 35 and 55 years old with Graves disease.

CDR3 nucleotides: TGCGCCAGCCTACTCGGGGGGGGTTTGGGCAATGAGCAGTTCTTC. It yields the protein CASLLGGGLGNEQFF. The chain joins TRBV5-1 to TRBJ2-1; 8 nucleotides align to TRBD2. Unmatched junction bases numbered 12, after V lost 7 bases and J lost 6 bases. This CDR3 has 15 residues. Germline CDR1 is SGHRS and CDR2 is YFSETQ. The whole variable domain, filled in from reference TRBV5-1 and TRBJ2-1, reads KAGVTQTPRYLIKTRGQQVTLSCSPISGHRSVSWYQQTPGQGLQFLFEYFSETQRNKGNFPGRFSGRQFSNSRSEMNVSTLELGDSALYLCASLLGGGLGNEQFFGPGTRLTVL.